The 26 T cell receptor beta chains below come from one sample, sequenced in a study of human T cells and chemical hapten exposure. TCRdb fed the RACE reads into MiXCR, producing one record per CDR3 protein. The repertoire holds some 300,000 distinct CDR3 sequences, with 4.5% to 7% as singletons. Documented time point: pre-sensitization, week 0. Treatment given: therapeutic diphenylcyclopropenone sensitization with weekly scalp DPC. The sample in question was whole blood, obtained in connection with sensitization to the hapten diphenylcyclopropenone (DPC). These receptor sequences come from a woman younger than 35 with alopecia areata. Some clones in this sample may be carry-over from other donors' samples.

This clonotype was seen at least ten times. The chain couples TRBV6-5 to TRBJ1-1; a possible D gene is TRBD1 (5 bases). CDR3 length equals 11 residues. V dropped 8 bases and J dropped 1 base, with 5 bases sitting between them. Germline CDR1 reads MNHEY; CDR2 reads SVGAGI. The CDR3 bases are TGTGCCAGCGGACAGAACACTGAAGCTTTCTTT. Its protein is CASGQNTEAFF.

On this clonotype itself: Mismatch with germline at one junction end may stem from a read error. This sequence joins TRBV7-7 and TRBJ2-3, with 8 bases fitting TRBD1. Germline loops: CDR1 SSHAT, CDR2 FNYEAQ (reference sequence). This CDR3 is built from 17 residues. CDR3 in DNA: TGTGCTAGCAGTTTAAAACCAATCGGACAGGGCCCAGATACGCAGTATTTT. It is translated as CASSLKPIGQGPDTQYF.

The chain joins TRBV19 to TRBJ1-2; TRBD1 might be the D (5 bases). Germline CDR1 is LNHDA and CDR2 is SQIVND (reference sequence). CDR3 length: 17 residues. V lost 4 bases and J lost 4, with 22 bases in between. DNA for the CDR3: TGTGCCAGTAGTAAGGGGCGGACGACGGTCAGAGGCTATGGCTACACCTTC. Protein sequence: CASSKGRTTVRGYGYTF.

Notes on this clonotype: The germline gene is not matched at one end of the junction; a read error may be the cause. The chain combines TRBV5-5 with TRBJ2-3; D remains unclear. Germline V CDR1 and CDR2: SGHKS, YYEKEE (reference sequence). This CDR3 comprises 13 residues. The CDR3 bases are TGTGCCAGCAGCTTGCTGAGCACAGATACGCAGAATTTT. It encodes CASSLLSTDTQNF.

This clonotype has a count of ten or more. This chain's CDR3 is CASSQTSAVNQPQHF. CDR3 nucleotides: TGTGCCAGCAGTCAAACATCGGCGGTCAATCAGCCCCAGCATTTT. The rearrangement links TRBV6-2 or TRBV6-3 to TRBJ1-5; D unresolved. V was clipped by 5 bases and J by 3 bases, with 14 bases between them. CDR1 is MNHEY, CDR2 SVGEGT, per germline. The CDR3 covers 15 residues.

The sample holds a few counts of this clonotype. This chain uses TRBV12-3 or TRBV12-4 with TRBJ2-7; D is uncertain. Trimming removed 6 bases from V and 1 base from J, with 13 bases in between. This CDR3 region has 14 residues. This chain's CDR3 is CASRLGIISYEQYF. The CDR3 region has the DNA TGTGCCAGCAGGCTAGGAATCATTTCCTACGAGCAGTACTTC.

This clonotype has just a few counts. The chain recombines TRBV19 with TRBJ2-7; 8 bases are a match to TRBD2. The ends lost 3 bases at V and 4 bases at J; junction bases unmatched: 8. Germline loops: CDR1 LNHDA, CDR2 SQIVND (reference sequence). The length of the CDR3 is 15 residues. CDR3 nucleotide sequence: TGTGCCAGTAGTATGGGAGCGGGGGCAAATTACGAGCAGTACTTC. Translated, it gives CASSMGAGANYEQYF.

This clonotype was seen more than once but under ten times. V is TRBV6-5 and J is TRBJ2-2; D is possibly TRBD2 (6 bases). V lost 2 bases and J lost 0, with 13 bases in between. In germline, CDR1 is MNHEY, CDR2 SVGAGI. This CDR3 comprises 17 residues. CDR3 in amino acids: CASSYGRDGTNTGELFF. CDR3 in DNA: TGTGCCAGCAGTTACGGGCGGGACGGGACGAACACCGGGGAGCTGTTTTTT.

This clonotype was recorded a few times. The chain uses TRBV18 and TRBJ2-1, with D unresolved. The CDR3 sequence is 15 residues long. Germline CDR1 is KGHSH and CDR2 is LQKENI. Between the trimmed V and J ends, which lost 1 base and 3 bases, there was a span of 10 bases. The CDR3, as DNA: TGTGCCAGCTCACCACGGGGTAGGGACTACAATGAGCAGTTCTTC. Encoded protein: CASSPRGRDYNEQFF.

The chain is built from TRBV10-2 and TRBJ1-5; D is uncertain. Germline lookup yields CDR1 WSHSY and CDR2 SAAADI. The CDR3 sequence is 14 residues long. Trimming left V 7 bases short and J 3 bases short, with 13 bases between. The CDR3 spells CASISGNYNQPQHF. The CDR3 coding sequence is TGCGCCAGCATCTCCGGAAATTACAATCAGCCCCAGCATTTT.

The J gene is TRBJ1-5, the V gene TRBV6-5, with a weak D call TRBD1 (6 bases). The CDR3 length is 15 residues. Germline V gene lookup returns CDR1 MNHEY and CDR2 SVGAGI. Trimming took 6 bases from V and 0 from J, leaving 12 bases between them. The CDR3 sequence: CASRTTGFSNQPQHF. The CDR3 nucleotides are TGTGCCAGCAGAACGACAGGATTTAGCAATCAGCCCCAGCATTTT.

This clonotype has ten or more counts. The chain is built from TRBV5-1 and TRBJ1-1; 7 bases line up with TRBD1. The CDR3 consists of 16 residues. Trimming cost V 4 bases and J 2 bases; bases outside gene matches: 11. Germline CDR1 and CDR2: SGHRS and YFSETQ. CDR3 sequence reads: CASSLTGTDFNTEAFF. The DNA of the CDR3 is TGCGCCAGCAGCCTGACAGGGACAGATTTTAACACTGAAGCTTTCTTT.

This clonotype was found a few times. The V call is TRBV6-1, the J call TRBJ2-2; 9 positions agree with TRBD2. CDR3 length: 15 residues. Germline trimming cut 8 bases from V and 0 bases from J; bases unmatched to any gene: 4. Germline loops: CDR1 MNHNS, CDR2 SASEGT. CDR3 nucleotide sequence: TGTGCCAGCGCTAGCGGGAACGCGAACACCGGGGAGCTGTTTTTT. Translation: CASASGNANTGELFF.

This clonotype was detected a few times. The chain uses TRBV20-1 and TRBJ2-1; 10 nucleotides align to TRBD1. CDR3 length: 14 amino acids. In germline, CDR1 is DFQATT, CDR2 SNEGSKA (reference sequence). With 6 bases clipped from V and 1 base from J, the junction kept 3 bases outside the gene matches. The CDR3 region has the DNA TGCAGTGCCCCGGACAGGGGGTCCTACAATGAGCAGTTCTTC. This codes for CSAPDRGSYNEQFF.

This clonotype was seen at least ten times. This sequence joins TRBV11-2 and TRBJ2-6, with 7 bases identical to TRBD1. This CDR3 has 19 residues. Germline values: CDR1 SGHAT, CDR2 FQNNGV. The ends lost 2 bases at V and 0 bases at J; junction bases unmatched: 10. CDR3 protein: CASSLLGDRTYSGANVLTF. The CDR3 bases are TGTGCCAGCAGCTTACTAGGGGACAGAACTTACTCTGGGGCCAACGTCCTGACTTTC.

The chain links TRBV18 to TRBJ2-1; D is unresolved. With 0 bases removed from V and 9 bases from J, the gap between germline ends came to 12 bases. CDR1 and CDR2 from the germline V gene are KGHSH and LQKENI. The CDR3 is made up of 14 amino acids. In nucleotides, the CDR3 is TGTGCCAGCTCACCACCCTGGGTACAGTCTGAGCAGTTCTTC. As protein: CASSPPWVQSEQFF.

This clonotype was recorded at least ten times. The V and J genes are TRBV27 and TRBJ2-6, with no clear D. The CDR3 has 16 amino acids. Between the trimmed V and J ends, which lost 3 bases and 0 bases, there was a span of 9 bases. Germline V gene sequence: CDR1 MNHEY, CDR2 SMNVEV (reference sequence). The CDR3 spells CASSFDRRSGANVLTF. CDR3 sequence (DNA): TGTGCCAGCAGTTTCGACCGGCGCTCTGGGGCCAACGTCCTGACTTTC.

This clonotype came up many times. The J gene is TRBJ1-1, the V gene TRBV5-1; tentatively, D is TRBD1 (6 bases). The V and J ends lost 0 bases and 0 bases respectively, with 15 bases between them. The CDR3 extends over 17 amino acids. Per germline, CDR1 SGHRS and CDR2 YFSETQ. The CDR3 DNA reads as TGCGCCAGCAGCTTGGGACAGGAGTTAGGAATGAACACTGAAGCTTTCTTT. Its translation: CASSLGQELGMNTEAFF.

This clonotype was seen many times. The chain uses TRBV11-2 and TRBJ1-1; 8 bases align to TRBD1. CDR3 length: 15 amino acids. J was trimmed by 2 bases and V by 9 bases; bases with no gene match: 11. Germline V lookup: CDR1 SGHAT, CDR2 FQNNGV. The CDR3 spells CASRSRQGINTEAFF. The CDR3 DNA follows: TGTGCCAGTCGAAGTCGACAGGGGATTAACACTGAAGCTTTCTTT.

On this clonotype itself: The germline gene is not matched at one end of the junction; a read error may be the cause. The chain couples TRBV6-1 to TRBJ1-5; TRBD1 agrees at 8 bases. CDR3 length: 17 residues. Germline CDR1 and CDR2: MNHNS and SASEGT. The DNA of the CDR3 is TGTGCCAGCACATACCACGGACAGGGCAATAATGATCAGCCCCGGCATTTT. Translating gives CASTYHGQGNNDQPRHF.

At least ten counts were recorded for this clonotype. The J gene is TRBJ1-1, the V gene TRBV9, with D tentatively TRBD1 (5 bases). Trimming took off 3 bases at V and 1 base at J, with 10 bases between the two ends. This CDR3 has 14 amino acids. Germline loops: CDR1 SGDLS, CDR2 YYNGEE. CDR3 in amino acids: CASSAGPQNTEAFF. The CDR3 DNA reads as TGTGCCAGCAGCGCGGGACCCCAGAACACTGAAGCTTTCTTT.

Here the CDR3 reads CSASARTGDTEAFF. The CDR3 coding sequence is TGCAGTGCTAGTGCGCGGACAGGGGACACTGAAGCTTTCTTT. The J gene is TRBJ1-1, the V gene TRBV20-1, with 9 bases identical to TRBD1. V trimming: 3 bases; J trimming: 3 bases; junction bases outside the gene matches: 5. There are 14 residues in the CDR3. Looked up from germline, CDR1 is DFQATT and CDR2 is SNEGSKA (reference sequence).

In its sample, this clonotype was seen a few times. This chain links TRBV5-5 with TRBJ1-1; TRBD1 matches 9 bases. The germline V gene encodes CDR1 SGHKS and CDR2 YYEKEE (reference sequence). CDR3 length: 15 residues. Germline trimming cut 4 bases from V and 4 bases from J; bases unmatched to any gene: 8. The CDR3: CASSPRTGAGTEAFF. CDR3 in DNA: TGTGCCAGCAGCCCCCGGACAGGGGCGGGCACTGAAGCTTTCTTT. Complete variable domain (other parts from reference TRBV5-5 and TRBJ1-1): DAGVTQSPTHLIKTRGQQVTLRCSPISGHKSVSWYQQVLGQGPQFIFQYYEKEERGRGNFPDRFSARQFPNYSSELNVNALLLGDSALYLCASSPRTGAGTEAFFGQGTRLTVV.

The chain combines TRBV25-1 with TRBJ2-3; the D call may be TRBD1 or TRBD2 (6 bases each). CDR3 length equals 16 residues. The germline V gene encodes CDR1 MGHDK and CDR2 SYGVNS. Trimming cost V 3 bases and J 3 bases, with 16 bases left between them. Written as DNA, the CDR3 is TGTGCCAGCAGTGACCGGGGGACAATAAGGACAGATACGCAGTATTTT. Its protein product is CASSDRGTIRTDTQYF.

This sequence joins TRBV12-3 or TRBV12-4 and TRBJ2-3; 8 bases fit TRBD2. After removal of 7 bases from V and 4 bases from J, the junction contained 4 bases not matched to a gene. The CDR3 totals 13 residues. The CDR3 sequence: CASNGGVPDTQYF. CDR3 nucleotide sequence: TGTGCCAGCAACGGGGGGGTCCCAGATACGCAGTATTTT.

This clonotype has at least ten counts. The genes are TRBV27 and TRBJ1-1; TRBD1 matches at 7 bases. V shed 6 bases and J 2 bases; nucleotides not matched to a gene: 3. This CDR3 spans 13 amino acids. CDR1 and CDR2 (germline): MNHEY, SMNVEV (reference sequence). CDR3 residues: CASSWDSNTEAFF. The DNA for the CDR3 is TGTGCCAGCAGCTGGGACAGCAACACTGAAGCTTTCTTT.